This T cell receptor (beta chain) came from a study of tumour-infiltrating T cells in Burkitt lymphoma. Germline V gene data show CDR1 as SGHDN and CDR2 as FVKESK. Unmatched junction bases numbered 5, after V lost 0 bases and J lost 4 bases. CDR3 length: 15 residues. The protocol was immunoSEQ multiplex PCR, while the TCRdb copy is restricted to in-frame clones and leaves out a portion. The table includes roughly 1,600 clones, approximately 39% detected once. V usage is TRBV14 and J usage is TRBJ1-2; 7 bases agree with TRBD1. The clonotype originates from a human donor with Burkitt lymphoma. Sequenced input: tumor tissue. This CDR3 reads CASSQERDSSYGYTF. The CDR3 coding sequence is TGTGCCAGCAGCCAAGAACGGGACAGCTCCTATGGCTACACCTTC.